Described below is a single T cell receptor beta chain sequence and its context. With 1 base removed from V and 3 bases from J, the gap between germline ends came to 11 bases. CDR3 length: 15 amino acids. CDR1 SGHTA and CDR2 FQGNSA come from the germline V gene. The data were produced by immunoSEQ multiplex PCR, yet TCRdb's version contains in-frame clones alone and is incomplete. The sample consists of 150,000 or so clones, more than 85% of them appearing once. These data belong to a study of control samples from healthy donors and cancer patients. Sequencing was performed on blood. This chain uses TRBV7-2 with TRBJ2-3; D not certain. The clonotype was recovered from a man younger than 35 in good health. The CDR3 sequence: CASSLVGRRTDTQYF. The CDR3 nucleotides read TGTGCCAGCAGCTTAGTCGGAAGAAGGACAGATACGCAGTATTTT. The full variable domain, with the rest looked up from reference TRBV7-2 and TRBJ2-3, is GAGVSQSPSNKVTEKGKDVELRCDPISGHTALYWYRQSLGQGLEFLIYFQGNSAPDKSGLPSDRFSAERTGGSVSTLTIQRTQQEDSAVYLCASSLVGRRTDTQYFGPGTRLTVL.